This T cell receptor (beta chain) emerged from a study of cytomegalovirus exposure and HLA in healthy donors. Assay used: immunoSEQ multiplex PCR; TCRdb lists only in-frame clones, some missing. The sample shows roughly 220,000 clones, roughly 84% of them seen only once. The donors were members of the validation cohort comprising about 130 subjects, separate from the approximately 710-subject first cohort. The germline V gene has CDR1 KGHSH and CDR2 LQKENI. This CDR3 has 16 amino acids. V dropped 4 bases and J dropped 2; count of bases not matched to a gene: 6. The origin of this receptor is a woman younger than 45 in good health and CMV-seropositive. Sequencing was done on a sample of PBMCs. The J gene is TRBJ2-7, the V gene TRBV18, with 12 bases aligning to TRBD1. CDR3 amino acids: CASSQGQGARTYEQYF. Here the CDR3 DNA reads TGTGCCAGCTCACAGGGACAGGGGGCGCGGACCTACGAGCAGTACTTC.